This entry lists 20 T cell receptor beta chains sequenced from one sample in a study of molecular identifiers for immune sequencing clone quantification. TCRdb re-analysed the PCR reads in MiXCR, keeping a single row per CDR3 protein. This table holds more than 550,000 distinct CDR3 sequences, roughly 23% found once. The source material was naive CD8+ T cells from blood, with Jurkat cell RNA spiked in. Subset in this sample: FACS-sorted CD8+CD4-CCR7+CD45RA+ naive T cells. Source of these receptors: a human donor in good health. Some libraries in this study had Jurkat cell RNA spiked in.

This clonotype was detected a few times. The rearrangement uses TRBV9 and TRBJ2-3; D gene uncertain. V was shortened by 0 bases and J by 2 bases, with 13 bases between the two germline ends. The germline V gene encodes CDR1 SGDLS and CDR2 YYNGEE. The CDR3 is made up of 16 amino acids. CDR3: CASSVAGLPVTDTQYF. DNA of the CDR3: TGTGCCAGCAGCGTAGCTGGCCTACCCGTCACAGATACGCAGTATTTT.

The table lists this clonotype with many counts. The rearrangement joins TRBV7-9 to TRBJ1-1, with 7 bases lining up with TRBD1. Germline V gene lookup returns CDR1 SEHNR and CDR2 FQNEAQ (reference sequence). This CDR3 has 13 residues. Trimming at V came to 3 bases and at J to 5 bases, leaving 3 bases not matched to a gene. The chain's CDR3 is CASSFGDRTEAFF. The CDR3 DNA sequence: TGTGCCAGCAGCTTTGGGGACAGAACTGAAGCTTTCTTT.

Notes on this clonotype: The conserved phenylalanine or tryptophan is not found at the CDR3 terminus, so this likely reflects a read error. J is TRBJ1-4 and V is TRBV12-3 or TRBV12-4; TRBD1 might be the D (6 bases). V gave up 10 bases and J gave up 3 bases, with 21 bases separating them. This CDR3 region has 16 residues. CDR3 amino acids: CATAEGGARSNEKLFI. CDR3 DNA sequence: TGTGCCACCGCCGAAGGGGGGGCGCGTTCTAATGAAAAACTGTTTATT.

The sample holds many counts of this clonotype. V gene TRBV6-5 combines with J gene TRBJ2-3, with D unclear. Deletions cut 6 bases from V and 5 bases from J, with 18 bases between. The CDR3 sequence is 15 residues long. Germline V gene data show CDR1 as MNHEY and CDR2 as SVGAGI. DNA for the CDR3: TGTGCCAGCAGCCCTAACGCGGACCTGATAGATACGCAGTATTTT. As protein: CASSPNADLIDTQYF.

The chain employs TRBV28 and TRBJ2-7; the match to TRBD2 covers 11 bases. Germline CDR1 reads MDHEN; CDR2 reads SYDVKM. Unmatched junction bases numbered 4, after V lost 2 bases and J lost 4 bases. The CDR3 has 15 residues. CDR3: CASSLVASGRYEQYF. Written as DNA, the CDR3 is TGTGCCAGCAGTTTAGTGGCTAGCGGGAGGTACGAGCAGTACTTC.

This clonotype was seen more than once but under ten times. This CDR3 is CATSRKPGGSYNEQFF. In DNA, the CDR3 is TGTGCCACCAGCAGGAAACCGGGGGGCTCCTACAATGAGCAGTTCTTC. The chain recombines TRBV15 with TRBJ2-1; 7 bases map to TRBD2. This CDR3 has 16 residues. With V trimmed by 3 bases and J by 0 bases, 5 bases remained unmatched. Germline CDR1 and CDR2: LNHNV and YYDKDF (reference sequence).

This clonotype was observed at least ten times. The V gene is TRBV30, the J gene TRBJ2-1; D gene ambiguous. The germline V and J ends were trimmed by 0 bases and 9 bases, with 6 bases remaining between them. Germline CDR1 and CDR2: GTSNPN and SVGIG (reference sequence). The CDR3 spans 11 residues. The CDR3 DNA follows: TGTGCCTGGAGTGTTCCCGGTGAGCAGTTCTTC. Its protein is CAWSVPGEQFF.

As concerns this clonotype: A clone one base away is much larger, so this may be a read error. The CDR3 does not end in the conserved phenylalanine or tryptophan, so this is likely a read error. J is TRBJ2-5 and V is TRBV11-2; D is unclear. Germline V gene lookup returns CDR1 SGHAT and CDR2 FQNNGV. V gave up 2 bases and J gave up 10 bases, with 8 bases separating them. The CDR3 is 11 residues long. The CDR3 nucleotides are TGTGCCAGCAGCTTAACGACGGACCAGTACCTC. It is translated as CASSLTTDQYL.

V usage is TRBV4-2 and J usage is TRBJ2-2; D gene uncertain. The CDR3 sequence is 16 residues long. The germline V and J ends were trimmed by 0 bases and 0 bases, with 8 bases remaining between them. Germline loops: CDR1 LGHNA, CDR2 YNFKEQ. The CDR3 DNA reads as TGTGCCAGCAGCCAAGATGTGGGGACGAACACCGGGGAGCTGTTTTTT. It yields the protein CASSQDVGTNTGELFF.

This clonotype was seen more than once but under ten times. J is TRBJ1-5 and V is TRBV19; D unresolved. This CDR3 has 11 amino acids. The germline V gene has CDR1 LNHDA and CDR2 SQIVND (reference sequence). V lost 8 bases, J lost 7 bases, and 9 bases lay in between. The CDR3 nucleotides read TGTGCCAGTGGGTGGTACCAGCCCCAGCATTTT. It codes for CASGWYQPQHF.

The chain employs TRBV6-2 or TRBV6-3 and TRBJ2-1, with 12 bases fitting TRBD2. V trimming: 0 bases; J trimming: 5 bases; junction bases outside the gene matches: 5. The CDR3 runs 17 residues. Germline lookup yields CDR1 MNHEY and CDR2 SVGEGT. CDR3 sequence: CASSYSASGRADNEQFF. The DNA for the CDR3 is TGTGCCAGCAGTTACTCGGCTAGCGGGAGGGCCGACAATGAGCAGTTCTTC.

This clonotype has at least ten counts. V gene TRBV7-9 combines with J gene TRBJ1-1; D possibly corresponds to TRBD1 (5 bases). Germline V lookup: CDR1 SEHNR, CDR2 FQNEAQ (reference sequence). The length of the CDR3 is 13 residues. The V gene lost 4 bases and the J gene lost 7 bases, with 13 bases spanning the gap. The CDR3 is CASSSGHSSEAFF. CDR3 DNA: TGTGCCAGCAGCTCCGGACATTCAAGTGAAGCTTTCTTT. Complete variable domain (other parts from reference TRBV7-9 and TRBJ1-1): DTGVSQNPRHKITKRGQNVTFRCDPISEHNRLYWYRQTLGQGPEFLTYFQNEAQLEKSRLLSDRFSAERPKGSFSTLEIQRTEQGDSAMYLCASSSGHSSEAFFGQGTRLTVV.

This rearrangement joins TRBV20-1 to TRBJ1-2; D may be TRBD1 (5 bases). V gave up 6 bases and J gave up 0 bases, with 17 bases separating them. CDR1 is DFQATT and CDR2 is SNEGSKA in the germline V gene (reference sequence). The CDR3 length is 15 residues. CDR3 nucleotide sequence: TGCAGTGCCAGGGACCTGGCGATATCTAACTATGGCTACACCTTC. Translating gives CSARDLAISNYGYTF.

This clonotype has only a few counts. The chain combines TRBV5-1 with TRBJ2-1, with D possibly TRBD1 on 6 matching bases. CDR3 length equals 16 residues. V lost 2 bases to trimming and J lost 1 base, with 13 bases between them. Per the germline V gene, CDR1 is SGHRS and CDR2 is YFSETQ. The CDR3 region is CASSFPRTVSYNEQFF. CDR3 DNA sequence: TGCGCCAGCAGCTTTCCCCGGACAGTATCCTACAATGAGCAGTTCTTC.

This clonotype was seen once. Possible read error: a much larger clone is one base away. The chain links TRBV9 to TRBJ2-6; D is uncertain. Germline V gives CDR1 SGDLS, CDR2 YYNGEE. This CDR3 region has 16 residues. The V gene lost 4 bases and the J gene lost 0 bases, with 11 bases spanning the gap. The CDR3 sequence is CASSLDCLSGANVLTF. The DNA of the CDR3 is TGTGCCAGCAGCCTAGACTGTCTCTCTGGGGCCAACGTCCTGACTTTC.

The chain is built from TRBV4-3 and TRBJ2-5; 12 bases line up with TRBD2. Germline lookup yields CDR1 LGHNA and CDR2 YSLEER. The CDR3 is made up of 18 amino acids. V lost 0 bases to trimming and J lost 2 bases; unmatched junction nucleotides: 7. The CDR3 sequence: CASSQETSGSGDQETQYF. The CDR3, as DNA: TGCGCCAGCAGCCAAGAGACTAGCGGGAGCGGGGATCAAGAGACCCAGTACTTC.

This clonotype came up many times. The chain employs TRBV21-1 and TRBJ2-4; the DNA was not compared with TRBD1, the D call given in the table. TRBV21-1 corresponds to a pseudogene. This CDR3 spans 11 amino acids. Here the CDR3 reads CASSIPGSEYF. In DNA form, the CDR3 reads TGTGCCAGCAGCATCCCCGGCTCGGAGTACTTC.

This clonotype was detected ten times or more. This sequence joins TRBV28 and TRBJ2-5; 10 bases map to TRBD1. CDR3 length: 15 amino acids. Germline CDR1 is MDHEN and CDR2 is SYDVKM. V lost 3 bases to trimming and J lost 2 bases; unmatched junction nucleotides: 3. The CDR3 DNA sequence: TGTGCCAGCAGTTTCCGGGACAGGGGACAAGAGACCCAGTACTTC. Encoded protein: CASSFRDRGQETQYF.

As concerns this clonotype: It may be a read error: a sequence one base away is much more abundant. The CDR3 DNA is TGTGCCAGCAGTTACTCCGAACAACTCGTACTCCGAGGAGGTCTATCTTCCTACGAGCAGTGCTTC. Amino acid sequence: CASSYSEQLVLRGGLSSYEQCF. This sequence joins TRBV6-6 and TRBJ2-7, with a weak D call TRBD2 (5 bases). CDR3 length equals 22 residues. CDR1 MNHNY and CDR2 SVGAGI come from the germline V gene (reference sequence).

This clonotype was picked up many times. The chain has TRBV4-1 and TRBJ1-1; D call uncertain. Germline V lookup: CDR1 MGHRA, CDR2 YSYEKL. V gave up 1 base and J gave up 7 bases, with 13 bases separating them. The CDR3 spans 14 residues. CDR3 amino acids: CASSQGVFRDEAFF. The CDR3 DNA reads as TGCGCCAGCAGCCAAGGTGTGTTTCGAGATGAAGCTTTCTTT.